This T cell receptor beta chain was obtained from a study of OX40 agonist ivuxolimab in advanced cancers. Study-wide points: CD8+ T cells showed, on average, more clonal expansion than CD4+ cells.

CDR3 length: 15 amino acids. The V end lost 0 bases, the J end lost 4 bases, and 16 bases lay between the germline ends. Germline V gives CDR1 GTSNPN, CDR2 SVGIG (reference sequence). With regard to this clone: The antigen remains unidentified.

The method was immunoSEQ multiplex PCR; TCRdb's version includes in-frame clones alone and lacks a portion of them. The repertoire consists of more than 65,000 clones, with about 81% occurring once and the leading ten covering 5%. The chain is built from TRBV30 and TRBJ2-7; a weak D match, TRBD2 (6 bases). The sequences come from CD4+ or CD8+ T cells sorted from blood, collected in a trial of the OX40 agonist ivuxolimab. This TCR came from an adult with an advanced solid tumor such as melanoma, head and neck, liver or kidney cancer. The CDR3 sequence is CAWSVPLEGTYEQYF. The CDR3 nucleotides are TGTGCCTGGAGTGTACCTTTGGAGGGTACATACGAGCAGTACTTC.